This TCR beta chain comes out of a study of T cell responses to AZD1222 COVID-19 vaccine. Study information: It was second doses at about 4 or about 12 weeks that were pooled. The study's findings and limits: Baseline testing showed seropositivity in only five or six AZD1222 recipients. Donors were chiefly white British, with a greater number of females, and clonal diversity was perhaps underestimated. Vaccine-associated CD4 TCRs ranged over spike, dominating at 160-218 and 743-854.

Clones were read by immunoSEQ multiplex PCR, and TCRdb kept only the in-frame ones, dropping some. The sample gives roughly 120,000 clones, about 88% of which show up once; 4.4% is in the top ten. Germline CDR1 reads WNHNN; CDR2 reads SYGVQD (reference sequence). The CDR3 runs to 15 residues. The J segment lost 0 bases and the V segment lost 5 bases, leaving 5 bases of the junction unmatched. In this sample, this clone turned up once. The antigen is unknown. This receptor was identified in an adult in good health. Sequenced material: peripheral blood, taken on day 0 of AZD1222 vaccination. V is TRBV10-1 and J is TRBJ2-3; 7 positions agree with TRBD2. CDR3 nucleotides: TGCGCCAGCAGTAACCTAGCGGAAAGCACAGATACGCAGTATTTT. Translation: CASSNLAESTDTQYF.